This T cell receptor (beta chain) was documented in a study of shared clonotypes between healthy human individuals. Adult donors, all healthy and HIV-negative, had no recent acute infections or vaccinations. This CDR3 spans 14 amino acids. Trimming removed 5 bases from V and 9 bases from J; junction bases left unmatched: 5. Germline V CDR1 and CDR2: SGHRS, YFSETQ. Each cell subset's genomic DNA was divided evenly among several immunoSEQ plates. The authors loaded around 200 ng DNA, about 30,000 T cell genomes, into sorted-subset replicate PCRs. In the study's own analysis: With immunoSEQ giving junction-only sequences and no quality scores, filtering differed. The table came from immunoSEQ multiplex PCR; TCRdb's copy has only in-frame clones and leaves some out. Clonal size and the V and J genes are those of that table, whereas D and trimming came from the DNA. The sample has nearly 750,000 clones; just under 75% are singletons.

Sample: memory CD4+ T cells sorted from blood. Subset noted: CD45RA-negative fraction. This chain links TRBV5-1 with TRBJ2-1; 13 nucleotides line up with TRBD2. The receptor comes from a woman in her twenties or thirties in good health. DNA for the CDR3: TGCGCCAGCAGGGGACTAGCGGGACCGATTGAGCAGTTCTTC. This sequence encodes CASRGLAGPIEQFF.